Presented here are 7 T cell receptor beta chains from one specimen sequenced in a study of graft-versus-host responses after intestinal transplantation. No antigens are known for them. Here immunoSEQ multiplex PCR was the method, and the copy in TCRdb shows in-frame clones only, minus some. In the table there are roughly 34,000 clones, 94% of which are singletons. The starting material was unstimulated CD4+ T cells sorted from spleen or lymph node cells, obtained before transplant. The receptors come from a human donor who was the organ donor for an intestinal transplant.

J is TRBJ2-5 and V is TRBV29-1, with 11 bases aligning to TRBD2. The CDR3 consists of 15 residues. CDR1 SQVTM and CDR2 ANQGSEA come from the germline V gene. Trimming cost V 4 bases and J 4 bases; bases outside gene matches: 8. DNA for the CDR3: TGCAGCGTTGTCCGAGGTAGCGGGGGGGGAGAGACCCAGTACTTC. As protein: CSVVRGSGGGETQYF.

This chain uses TRBV18 with TRBJ2-2, with 7 bases that match TRBD1. This CDR3 comprises 14 residues. Germline CDR1 KGHSH, CDR2 LQKENI. J was trimmed by 5 bases and V by 4 bases; bases with no gene match: 4. CDR3 amino acids: CASSLGQTTGELFF. CDR3 nucleotides: TGTGCCAGCTCACTGGGACAGACGACCGGGGAGCTGTTTTTT.

This clone was observed a single time. The chain couples TRBV18 to TRBJ2-7, with 7 bases that match TRBD1. CDR3 length: 14 amino acids. Trimming removed 1 base from V and 4 bases from J; junction bases left unmatched: 4. The germline V gene encodes CDR1 KGHSH and CDR2 LQKENI. The CDR3 loop reads CASSPQGAAYEQYF. The CDR3 DNA sequence: TGTGCCAGCTCACCACAGGGGGCGGCGTACGAGCAGTACTTC.

Regarding this clone: The junction departs from germline at one end; a sequencing error may be responsible. This same CDR3 is encoded by further DNA sequences in the sample. J is TRBJ2-7 and V is TRBV7-8; 8 bases align to TRBD1. The CDR3 is 14 amino acids. CDR1 and CDR2 (germline): SGHVS, FQNEAQ. This CDR3 reads CASSWTGRYDEQYF. As DNA, the CDR3 is TGTGCCAGCAGCTGGACAGGGCGATACGACGAGCAGTATTTC. Complete variable domain (other parts from reference TRBV7-8 and TRBJ2-7): GAGVSQSPRYKVAKRGQDVALRCDPISGHVSLFWYQQALGQGPEFLTYFQNEAQLDKSGLPSDRFFAERPEGSVSTLKIQRTQQEDSAVYLCASSWTGRYDEQYFGPGTRLTVT.

The V gene is TRBV4-1, the J gene TRBJ2-1, with 7 bases identical to TRBD2. The germline V gene has CDR1 MGHRA and CDR2 YSYEKL. V lost 0 bases, J lost 2 bases, and 1 base stayed unmatched. The CDR3 is 15 residues long. The CDR3 nucleotides read TGCGCCAGCAGCCAAGATACTAGCGCCTACAATGAGCAGTTCTTC. Its protein is CASSQDTSAYNEQFF.

The chain carries TRBV6-4 and TRBJ2-1, with TRBD2 matching 15 bases. Germline V gene data show CDR1 as MRHNA and CDR2 as SNTAGT. This CDR3 is 18 amino acids long. After removal of 0 bases from V and 7 bases from J, the junction contained 7 bases not matched to a gene. CDR3 protein: CASSDSGLAGGPINEQFF. CDR3 DNA: TGTGCCAGCAGTGACTCCGGACTAGCGGGGGGGCCCATAAATGAGCAGTTCTTC.

This chain connects TRBV7-7 to TRBJ2-3; D perhaps matches TRBD1 (5 bases). The CDR3 has 15 residues. Trimming cost V 5 bases and J 1 base, with 13 bases left between them. The germline V gene has CDR1 SSHAT and CDR2 FNYEAQ (reference sequence). The CDR3, as DNA: TGTGCCAGCAGCCAGACAGAAATGGGCACAGATACGCAGTATTTT. Translated, it gives CASSQTEMGTDTQYF.